These 24 T cell receptor beta chains originate from one sample sequenced in a study of early T cells in non-severe SARS-CoV-2 infection. TCRdb itself ran the 5' RACE reads through MiXCR, one entry per CDR3 protein. The sample records some 70,000 distinct CDR3 sequences, 9.5% being singletons. Sequenced sample: whole blood. The receptors shown here come from an adult who was a healthcare worker with PCR-confirmed SARS-CoV-2 infection or an uninfected control (not recorded which).

This clonotype was found a few times. The V call is TRBV6-2 or TRBV6-3, the J call TRBJ2-1, with TRBD2 matching 10 bases. The V gene's germline CDR1 is MNHEY and CDR2 SVGEGT. The CDR3 contains 13 residues. V shed 6 bases, J shed 7 bases, and the junction held 3 bases outside the gene matches. CDR3 sequence reads: CASRETSGNEQFF. Here the CDR3 DNA reads TGTGCCAGCAGGGAGACTAGCGGGAATGAGCAGTTCTTC.

This clonotype was seen many times. The V and J genes are TRBV7-9 and TRBJ1-2, with a weak D call TRBD1 (6 bases). Germline CDR1 is SEHNR and CDR2 is FQNEAQ (reference sequence). There are 15 residues in the CDR3. V was shortened by 5 bases and J by 4 bases, with 17 bases between the two germline ends. The CDR3 reads CASSQYREESYGYTF. CDR3 sequence (DNA): TGTGCCAGCAGCCAGTACAGGGAAGAGAGCTATGGCTACACCTTC.

There are many counts of this clonotype. The rearrangement joins TRBV5-5 to TRBJ2-3; no clear D. The germline V gene encodes CDR1 SGHKS and CDR2 YYEKEE (reference sequence). This CDR3 comprises 18 residues. V was cut by 4 bases and J by 0 bases, with 21 bases left in between. The CDR3 reads CASSDSPTGVTSTDTQYF. As DNA, the CDR3 is TGTGCCAGCAGCGATTCTCCTACCGGAGTTACTAGCACAGATACGCAGTATTTT.

V and J are TRBV21-1 and TRBJ1-1; the table's D call, TRBD1, has no DNA check behind it. TRBV21-1 is flagged as a pseudogene. The CDR3 runs to 15 residues. The DNA of the CDR3 is TGTGCCAGCAGCAAAGGGGGGAGATACGACACTGAAGCTTTCTTT. As protein: CASSKGGRYDTEAFF.

This clonotype was recorded a few times. The chain combines TRBV10-3 with TRBJ2-7; no clear D. Germline CDR1 and CDR2: ENHRY and SYGVKD. Trimming left V 3 bases short and J 1 base short, with 4 bases between. This CDR3 spans 12 amino acids. The CDR3 nucleotides read TGTGCCATCAGTGACAAGTCCTACGAGCAGTACTTC. Translated, it gives CAISDKSYEQYF.

This chain links TRBV11-1 with TRBJ1-1, with 7 bases lining up with TRBD1. This CDR3 is built from 13 residues. V shed 5 bases, J shed 8 bases, and the junction held 8 bases outside the gene matches. Germline V lookup: CDR1 SGHAT, CDR2 FQDESV (reference sequence). In DNA form, the CDR3 reads TGTGCCAGCAGCCCATGGAACAGGGGCGAAGCTTTCTTT. This translates into CASSPWNRGEAFF.

As to this clonotype: Being one base from a much bigger clone, this may be a read error. The gene calls are TRBV20-1 and TRBJ2-7; D uncertain. V dropped 6 bases and J dropped 4 bases, with 13 bases sitting between them. The germline gives CDR1 DFQATT, CDR2 SNEGSKA (reference sequence). The CDR3 is 12 amino acids. The CDR3 DNA reads as TGCAGTGCAAATCCCCAGGAATACGAGCAGTACTTC. Amino acid sequence: CSANPQEYEQYF.

This clonotype was observed a handful of times. The rearrangement links TRBV11-2 to TRBJ1-5; 8 bases are shared with TRBD1. Germline CDR1 is SGHAT and CDR2 is FQNNGV. CDR3 length: 17 amino acids. V was clipped by 1 base and J by 6 bases; unmatched bases: 11. The CDR3 sequence: CASSLVPRTGRSQPQHF. CDR3 sequence (DNA): TGTGCCAGCAGCTTAGTACCTAGGACAGGGCGGAGTCAGCCCCAGCATTTT. Using reference TRBV11-2 and TRBJ1-5 for the parts outside the CDR3, the full variable domain is EAGVAQSPRYKIIEKRQSVAFWCNPISGHATLYWYQQILGQGPKLLIQFQNNGVVDDSQLPKDRFSAERLKGVDSTLKIQPAKLEDSAVYLCASSLVPRTGRSQPQHFGDGTRLSIL.

This clonotype was seen more than once but under ten times. V usage is TRBV7-2 and J usage is TRBJ2-2, with 10 nucleotides matching TRBD2. Germline V gene lookup returns CDR1 SGHTA and CDR2 FQGNSA. V dropped 6 bases and J dropped 0; count of bases not matched to a gene: 4. This CDR3 contains 16 residues. DNA of the CDR3: TGTGCCAGCAGGCCTAGCGGGGGCACGAACACCGGGGAGCTGTTTTTT. It codes for CASRPSGGTNTGELFF.

CDR3 region: CASSPMAVSPLHF. The CDR3 bases are TGTGCCAGCAGCCCCATGGCAGTTTCACCCCTCCACTTT. The rearrangement joins TRBV6-6 to TRBJ1-6; D is ambiguous. The CDR3 runs to 13 residues. With 6 bases removed from V and 9 bases from J, the gap between germline ends came to 12 bases. In germline, CDR1 is MNHNY, CDR2 SVGAGI (reference sequence).

The chain joins TRBV2 to TRBJ2-7, with D possibly matching TRBD2 (5 bases). V gave up 2 bases and J gave up 0 bases, with 14 bases separating them. Germline values: CDR1 SNHLY, CDR2 FYNNEI. The CDR3 is 16 amino acids. CDR3 residues: CASSESLGLRSYEQYF. The CDR3 coding sequence is TGTGCCAGCAGTGAATCCCTTGGACTGCGCTCCTACGAGCAGTACTTC.

This clonotype was seen repeatedly, ten times or more. The chain uses TRBV18 and TRBJ2-5, with 7 bases lining up with TRBD2. The CDR3 totals 16 residues. From germline, CDR1 is KGHSH and CDR2 LQKENI. Trimming removed 3 bases from V and 5 bases from J; junction bases left unmatched: 12. CDR3 loop: CASSPVGGSTRETQYF. CDR3 sequence (DNA): TGTGCCAGCTCACCTGTTGGCGGGAGCACGCGGGAGACCCAGTACTTC.

The chain employs TRBV6-2 or TRBV6-3 and TRBJ2-7, with 7 bases matching TRBD1. Germline V gene data show CDR1 as MNHEY and CDR2 as SVGEGT. CDR3 length equals 18 residues. Losses at the gene ends were 6 bases for V and 5 bases for J; bases not matched to a gene: 22. CDR3 sequence: CASSHNLRQGRWIDEQYF. CDR3 nucleotides: TGTGCCAGCAGCCACAACCTTAGACAGGGAAGGTGGATCGACGAGCAGTACTTC.

This clonotype was counted only a few times. V is TRBV20-1 and J is TRBJ2-1, with TRBD2 matching over 11 bases. The CDR3 consists of 15 residues. V was clipped by 0 bases and J by 8 bases; unmatched bases: 6. CDR1 is DFQATT, CDR2 SNEGSKA, per germline (reference sequence). The CDR3 reads CSARDILAGAYEQFF. The DNA for the CDR3 is TGCAGTGCTAGAGATATACTAGCGGGAGCTTATGAGCAGTTCTTC.

This clonotype was seen a few times. This rearrangement joins TRBV5-4 to TRBJ2-1, with a weak D call TRBD2 (7 bases). Trimming cost V 4 bases and J 2 bases, with 13 bases left between them. The CDR3 consists of 15 residues. The V gene's germline CDR1 is SGHNT and CDR2 YYREEE (reference sequence). The CDR3 DNA follows: TGTGCCAGCAGCCGGAAGGGGGGGGCCTACAATGAGCAGTTCTTC. Translation: CASSRKGGAYNEQFF.

In its sample, this clonotype was seen many times. The genes are TRBV29-1 and TRBJ2-7; no reliable D call. V dropped 4 bases and J dropped 7 bases, with 11 bases sitting between them. Germline V gene sequence: CDR1 SQVTM, CDR2 ANQGSEA. CDR3 length equals 11 residues. The CDR3, as DNA: TGCAGCGTTGGCGGCTTGGGGGAGCAGTACTTC. Translated, it gives CSVGGLGEQYF.

Many counts were recorded for this clonotype. J is TRBJ2-7 and V is TRBV4-1, with TRBD1 as a possible D gene (5 bases). Germline CDR1 MGHRA, CDR2 YSYEKL. The CDR3 has 14 residues. V lost 6 bases, J lost 2 bases, and 14 bases lay in between. The CDR3 protein is CASRDRLTAYEQYF. CDR3 coding DNA: TGCGCCAGCAGAGACAGATTGACAGCCTACGAGCAGTACTTC.

This clonotype has at least ten counts. The genes are TRBV6-1 and TRBJ1-5; weak D call: TRBD1 (5 bases). V was pared by 10 bases and J by 2 bases, with 15 bases between. This CDR3 region has 14 residues. The germline V gene has CDR1 MNHNS and CDR2 SASEGT. The CDR3 is CATARTRGNQPQHF. The DNA for the CDR3 is TGTGCCACCGCCCGGACACGCGGCAATCAGCCCCAGCATTTT.

There are many counts of this clonotype. The chain recombines TRBV20-1 with TRBJ2-7; 10 bases are a match to TRBD2. Trimming removed 6 bases from V and 2 bases from J; junction bases left unmatched: 4. Germline loops: CDR1 DFQATT, CDR2 SNEGSKA (reference sequence). The CDR3 runs 13 residues. The CDR3 sequence: CSAPLAGAYEQYF. The CDR3 DNA sequence: TGCAGTGCACCCCTAGCGGGGGCCTACGAGCAGTACTTC.

The J gene is TRBJ1-1, the V gene TRBV15; D might be TRBD1 (6 bases). Germline assignment: CDR1 LNHNV and CDR2 YYDKDF (reference sequence). Trimming shortened V by 0 bases and J by 11 bases, and 25 bases separated the two germline ends. This CDR3 comprises 17 residues. The CDR3 nucleotides read TGTGCCACCAGCAGAGATGCGAGCGGGAGGGGCAGGGGCGACGCTTTCTTT. It codes for CATSRDASGRGRGDAFF.

This clonotype was counted many times. The J gene is TRBJ1-6, the V gene TRBV5-1; TRBD1 agrees at 7 bases. The germline V gene encodes CDR1 SGHRS and CDR2 YFSETQ. Trimming took 7 bases from V and 5 from J; bases not matched to a gene: 9. The CDR3 runs to 15 residues. CDR3 amino acids: CASHLRDRNNSPLHF. In nucleotides, the CDR3 is TGCGCCAGCCACCTCCGGGACAGAAATAATTCACCCCTCCACTTT.

This clonotype was seen more than once but under ten times. V and J are TRBV6-6 and TRBJ2-6; TRBD1 might be the D (5 bases). The V gene lost 3 bases and the J gene lost 9 bases, with 18 bases spanning the gap. Germline assignment: CDR1 MNHNY and CDR2 SVGAGI (reference sequence). This CDR3 has 16 amino acids. The CDR3 region has the DNA TGTGCCAGCAGTTATGATGCTAGGGGAATCAGCAACGTCCTGACTTTC. The encoded protein is CASSYDARGISNVLTF.

In its sample, this clonotype was seen a few times. This rearrangement joins TRBV27 to TRBJ1-6; tentative D call: TRBD1 (5 bases). The CDR3 spans 12 residues. Trimming removed 2 bases at V and 9 bases at J, with 5 bases between. CDR1 MNHEY and CDR2 SMNVEV come from the germline V gene (reference sequence). The CDR3 reads CASSLGGSPLHF. The CDR3 nucleotides are TGTGCCAGCAGTTTAGGGGGTTCACCCCTCCACTTT.

This clonotype appeared many times. This rearrangement joins TRBV29-1 to TRBJ1-4; 9 bases map to TRBD1. Trimming took 4 bases from V and 0 from J; bases not matched to a gene: 0. The CDR3 is 14 amino acids. Germline loops: CDR1 SQVTM, CDR2 ANQGSEA. The CDR3 DNA sequence: TGCAGCGTTGGACAGGGGGCAACTAATGAAAAACTGTTTTTT. Its protein is CSVGQGATNEKLFF.